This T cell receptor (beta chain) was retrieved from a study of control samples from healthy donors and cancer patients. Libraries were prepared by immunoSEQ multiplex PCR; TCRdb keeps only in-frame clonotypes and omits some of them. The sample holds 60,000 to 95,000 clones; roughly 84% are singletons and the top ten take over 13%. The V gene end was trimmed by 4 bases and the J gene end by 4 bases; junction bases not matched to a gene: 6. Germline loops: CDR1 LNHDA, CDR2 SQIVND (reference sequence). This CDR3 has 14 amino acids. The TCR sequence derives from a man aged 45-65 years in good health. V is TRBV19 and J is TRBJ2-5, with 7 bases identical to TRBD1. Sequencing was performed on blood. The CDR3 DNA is TGTGCCAGTAGTACCGGGGACAGTAGAGAGACCCAGTACTTC. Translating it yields CASSTGDSRETQYF.